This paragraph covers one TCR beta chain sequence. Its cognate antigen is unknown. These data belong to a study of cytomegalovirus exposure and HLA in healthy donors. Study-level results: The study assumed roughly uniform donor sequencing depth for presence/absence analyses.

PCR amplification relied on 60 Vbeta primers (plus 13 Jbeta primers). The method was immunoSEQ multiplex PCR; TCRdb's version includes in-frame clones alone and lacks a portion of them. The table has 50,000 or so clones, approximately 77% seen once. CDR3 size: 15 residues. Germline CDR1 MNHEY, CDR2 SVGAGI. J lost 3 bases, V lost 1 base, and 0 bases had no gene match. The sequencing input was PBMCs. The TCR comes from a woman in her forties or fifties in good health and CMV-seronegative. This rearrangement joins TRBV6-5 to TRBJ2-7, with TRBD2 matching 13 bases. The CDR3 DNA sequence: TGTGCCAGCAGTTACTGGACTAGCGGGGGCTACGAGCAGTACTTC. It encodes CASSYWTSGGYEQYF.